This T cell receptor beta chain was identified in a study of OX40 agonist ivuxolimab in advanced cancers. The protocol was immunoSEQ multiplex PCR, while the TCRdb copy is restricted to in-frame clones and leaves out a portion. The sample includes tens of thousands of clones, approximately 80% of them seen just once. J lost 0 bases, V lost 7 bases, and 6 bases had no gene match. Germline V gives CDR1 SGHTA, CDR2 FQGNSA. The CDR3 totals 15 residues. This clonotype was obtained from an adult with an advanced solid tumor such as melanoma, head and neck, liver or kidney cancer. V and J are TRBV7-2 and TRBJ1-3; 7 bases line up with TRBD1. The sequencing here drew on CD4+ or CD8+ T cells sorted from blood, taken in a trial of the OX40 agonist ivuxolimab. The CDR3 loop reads CASTRQGLSGNTIYF. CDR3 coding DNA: TGTGCCAGCACCCGACAGGGCCTCTCTGGAAACACCATATATTTT.